This TCR beta chain was found in a study of CD8+ T cells in alopecia areata. Study context: Oral tofacitinib, 5 to 10 mg twice daily, was given in an open-label trial. Tofacitinib dosing lasted 6 to 18 months, which was then followed by 6 months off drug. Whole-study findings and limits: In scalp samples, resident alphabeta T cells of normal skin are also sequenced. Normal scalp showed lower clonality than lesional scalp, especially alopecia totalis/universalis.

Extraction of RNA preceded its reverse transcription into cDNA, which served as the sequencing template. Assay: immunoSEQ multiplex PCR; the TCRdb copy retains only in-frame clones and omits some. The data contain some 120,000 clones, 45% to 65% of them seen just once; the ten biggest clones take up less than 5.5%. A few counts support this clone. Its antigen is not known. Sequenced here: CD4+ T cells sorted from blood, sampled at week 0. The source is a human donor with alopecia areata.

CDR3 DNA: TGTGCCAGCAGCCAGGCGGGGACGGATACGCAGTATTTT. It codes for CASSQAGTDTQYF. This chain joins TRBV14 and TRBJ2-3; possible D gene TRBD2, 6 bases. Looked up from germline, CDR1 is SGHDN and CDR2 is FVKESK. V lost 3 bases and J 6 bases, leaving 10 bases between the germline ends. This CDR3 comprises 13 residues.